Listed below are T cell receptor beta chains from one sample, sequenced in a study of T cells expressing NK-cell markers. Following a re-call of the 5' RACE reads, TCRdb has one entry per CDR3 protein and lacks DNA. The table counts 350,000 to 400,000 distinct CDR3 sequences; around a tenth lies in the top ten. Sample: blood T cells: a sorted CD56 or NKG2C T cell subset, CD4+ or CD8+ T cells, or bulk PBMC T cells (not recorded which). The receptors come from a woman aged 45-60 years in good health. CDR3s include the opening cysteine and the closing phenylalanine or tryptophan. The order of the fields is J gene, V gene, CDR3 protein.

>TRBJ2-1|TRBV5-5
CASITDAGFYNEQFF
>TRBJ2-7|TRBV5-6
CASSPGLGNEQYF
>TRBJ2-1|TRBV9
CASSVAATGEDEQFF
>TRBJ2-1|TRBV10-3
CAIKGTSGRGDNEQFF
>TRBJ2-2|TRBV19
CASSRSAGGSNTGELFF
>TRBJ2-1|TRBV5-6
CASTTGLTLSYNEQFF
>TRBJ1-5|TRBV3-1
CASSQDRDSDQPQHF
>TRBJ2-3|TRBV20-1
CSAESRGDQTTDTQYF
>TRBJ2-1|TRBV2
CASSGGAEEQFF
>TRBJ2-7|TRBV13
CASSLQGPGSYEQYF
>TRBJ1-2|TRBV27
CASSSSANNYGYTF
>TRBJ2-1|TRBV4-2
CASSQGSDNEQFF
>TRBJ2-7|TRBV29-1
CSAASLVLREQYF